This TCR beta chain was observed in a study of radiotherapy plus CTLA-4 blockade in lung cancer. Study summary: Objective responses were recorded in around 18% of patients, with disease control recorded in 25% to 40%. Regarding the study as a whole: The authors reported that early blood T cell clone dynamics, with interferon-beta, best predicted response.

Comments on this clone: Its specificity is not known.

The CDR3 spans 17 residues. J gave up 1 base and V 0 bases, and 5 bases lay outside the gene matches. Germline CDR1 reads SGHDN; CDR2 reads FVKESK. The repertoire was sequenced with immunoSEQ multiplex PCR; TCRdb's copy has only in-frame clones and lacks some. Here the sample spans tens of thousands of clones, around 82% being singletons. Focal radiation and CTLA-4 blockade (ipilimumab) were tested in chemo-refractory metastatic non-small-cell lung cancer patients. This sequence was found in a human donor with non-small cell lung cancer who had stable disease on radiotherapy plus ipilimumab. The V gene is TRBV14, the J gene TRBJ2-5; 10 bases agree with TRBD2. Sample: peripheral blood, taken from a patient treated with radiotherapy plus ipilimumab. The CDR3 DNA follows: TGTGCCAGCAGCCAAGACCTGGGACTAGCGCCCCAAGAGACCCAGTACTTC. It yields the protein CASSQDLGLAPQETQYF.